One sample yielded the 29 T cell receptor beta chains listed below, sequenced in a study of T cell responses to AZD1222 COVID-19 vaccine. Data came from immunoSEQ multiplex PCR; TCRdb stores just in-frame clones and leaves some out. Of 100,000 to 150,000 clones in the sample, over 80% are singletons; the top ten hold 6% to 9%. The sample in question was peripheral blood, obtained 28 days after the second AZD1222 dose. The receptor source for this set is an adult who received the AZD1222 COVID-19 vaccine.

This clone was counted between two and nine times. The rearrangement joins TRBV7-8 to TRBJ1-6, with D possibly TRBD1 on 5 matching bases. There are 13 residues in the CDR3. Trimming took off 4 bases at V and 9 bases at J, with 10 bases between the two ends. Germline loops: CDR1 SGHVS, CDR2 FQNEAQ. The CDR3 loop is CASSSGPSSPLHF. The CDR3 nucleotides are TGTGCCAGCAGCTCGGGACCCAGTTCACCCCTCCACTTT. Filled out from reference TRBV7-8 and TRBJ1-6, the complete variable domain reads GAGVSQSPRYKVAKRGQDVALRCDPISGHVSLFWYQQALGQGPEFLTYFQNEAQLDKSGLPSDRFFAERPEGSVSTLKIQRTQQEDSAVYLCASSSGPSSPLHFGNGTRLTVT.

The chain carries TRBV24-1 and TRBJ2-3, with a tentative D call TRBD2 (5 bases). This CDR3 has 13 amino acids. Trimming pared 9 bases from V and 1 base from J, leaving 10 bases between. Germline values: CDR1 KGHDR, CDR2 SFDVKD. The CDR3 sequence: CATASEGTDTQYF. The CDR3 region has the DNA TGTGCCACCGCCTCGGAGGGCACAGATACGCAGTATTTT.

This clone was recorded only once. The chain employs TRBV28 and TRBJ1-2; no firm D call. Germline V lookup: CDR1 MDHEN, CDR2 SYDVKM. Trimming took off 7 bases at V and 2 bases at J, with 17 bases between the two ends. This CDR3 has 15 residues. CDR3 DNA: TGTGCCAGCAACGAACAGAGAAGCATGAACTATGGCTACACCTTC. Translation gives CASNEQRSMNYGYTF.

V usage is TRBV27 and J usage is TRBJ1-5, with D perhaps matching TRBD1 (5 bases). The CDR3 extends over 13 amino acids. The germline V and J ends were trimmed by 2 bases and 7 bases, with 9 bases remaining between them. Per germline, CDR1 MNHEY and CDR2 SMNVEV (reference sequence). For the CDR3, the DNA is TGTGCCAGCAGTTTAGACAGATCCCAGCCCCAGCATTTT. Encoded protein: CASSLDRSQPQHF.

The V call is TRBV2, the J call TRBJ1-2; 7 nucleotides align to TRBD1. The germline CDR1 and CDR2 sequences are SNHLY and FYNNEI. Losses at the gene ends were 5 bases for V and 4 bases for J; bases not matched to a gene: 7. The CDR3 runs to 14 residues. CDR3 DNA: TGTGCCAGCAGTCAACAGGGGCTCCGCTATGGCTACACCTTC. Protein sequence: CASSQQGLRYGYTF.

The chain couples TRBV11-2 to TRBJ1-1; D is unclear. The CDR3 totals 13 residues. The germline CDR1 and CDR2 sequences are SGHAT and FQNNGV. Trimming removed 6 bases at V and 3 bases at J, with 11 bases between. The CDR3 nucleotides read TGTGCCAGCAGAACGCCGCATGACACTGAAGCTTTCTTT. Encoded protein: CASRTPHDTEAFF.

The chain couples TRBV25-1 to TRBJ1-1; possibly TRBD1 for D (5 bases). Per germline, CDR1 MGHDK and CDR2 SYGVNS. The CDR3 has 14 amino acids. The ends were cut back, 5 bases at V and 10 bases at J, with 20 bases in the middle. CDR3: CASSLLTAMSGAFF. CDR3 coding DNA: TGTGCCAGCAGTTTATTGACAGCGATGAGCGGAGCTTTCTTT.

The chain has TRBV19 and TRBJ1-5; the D is unclear. CDR3 length: 15 residues. In germline, CDR1 is LNHDA, CDR2 SQIVND (reference sequence). The ends were cut back, 1 base at V and 2 bases at J, with 9 bases in the middle. CDR3 loop: CASSIGRVGNQPQHF. The CDR3 bases are TGTGCCAGTAGTATAGGAAGGGTGGGCAATCAGCCCCAGCATTTT.

This clone was counted once. The gene calls are TRBV27 and TRBJ1-2; 10 nucleotides agree with TRBD1. CDR3 length equals 16 residues. The V segment lost 2 bases and the J segment 4 bases; nucleotides outside the gene matches: 7. CDR1 and CDR2 from the germline V gene are MNHEY and SMNVEV (reference sequence). CDR3 sequence reads: CASSLAGTGEGYGYTF. The DNA for the CDR3 is TGTGCCAGCAGTTTAGCCGGGACAGGGGAGGGCTATGGCTACACCTTC.

This chain links TRBV19 with TRBJ1-2; a possible D gene is TRBD1 (6 bases). This CDR3 has 16 residues. Trimming removed 3 bases at V and 7 bases at J, with 21 bases between. Germline V gene sequence: CDR1 LNHDA, CDR2 SQIVND (reference sequence). The CDR3 nucleotides read TGTGCCAGTAGTATTTTCCAACAGGGTCATCTGCTTGGCTACACCTTC. Translated, it gives CASSIFQQGHLLGYTF.

The V call is TRBV2, the J call TRBJ1-5; D might be TRBD1 (5 bases). The CDR3 has 17 amino acids. With 1 base removed from V and 11 bases from J, the gap between germline ends came to 24 bases. Per the germline V gene, CDR1 is SNHLY and CDR2 is FYNNEI. The CDR3 reads CASSEGGSRKGLDAQHF. CDR3 in DNA: TGTGCCAGCAGTGAAGGTGGGTCGAGGAAGGGGCTTGACGCCCAGCATTTT.

This sequence joins TRBV3-1 (or the pseudogene TRBV3-2) and TRBJ1-5; a weak D match, TRBD1 (6 bases). V shed 0 bases and J shed 2 bases, with 11 bases lying between them. Germline lookup yields CDR1 LGHDT and CDR2 YNNKEL (reference sequence). The CDR3 covers 16 residues. CDR3 nucleotides: TGTGCCAGCAGCCAAGATGGGGGCAGAGGCAATCAGCCCCAGCATTTT. It translates to CASSQDGGRGNQPQHF.

This sequence joins TRBV18 and TRBJ2-2; maybe TRBD2 (5 bases). Germline V gene lookup returns CDR1 KGHSH and CDR2 LQKENI. CDR3 length: 15 amino acids. V was cut by 5 bases and J by 5 bases, with 15 bases left in between. The CDR3 DNA reads TGTGCCAGCTCATCGTTACTGACGGGGACCGGGGAGCTGTTTTTT. Translating it yields CASSSLLTGTGELFF. The full variable domain, its missing parts supplied by reference TRBV18 and TRBJ2-2, is NAGVMQNPRHLVRRRGQEARLRCSPMKGHSHVYWYRQLPEEGLKFMVYLQKENIIDESGMPKERFSAEFPKEGPSILRIQQVVRGDSAAYFCASSSLLTGTGELFFGEGSRLTVL.

The chain has TRBV2 and TRBJ1-5; no clear D. CDR1 and CDR2 (germline): SNHLY, FYNNEI. This CDR3 is 12 amino acids long. V was trimmed by 3 bases and J by 9 bases, leaving 9 bases between them. Here the CDR3 DNA reads TGTGCCAGCAGTGACTTACCCCCGCCCCAGCATTTT. As protein: CASSDLPPPQHF.

CDR3 protein: CASSYFPAGQGTEAFF. CDR3 nucleotides: TGTGCCAGCAGTTACTTCCCAGCCGGACAGGGCACTGAAGCTTTCTTT. The chain couples TRBV6-5 to TRBJ1-1; 8 positions match TRBD1. CDR3 length: 16 amino acids. CDR1 and CDR2 from the germline V gene are MNHEY and SVGAGI. V trimming: 1 base; J trimming: 4 bases; junction bases outside the gene matches: 8.

J is TRBJ1-1 and V is TRBV7-2; D call uncertain. Trimming removed 1 base from V and 5 bases from J, with 11 bases in between. Germline CDR1 SGHTA, CDR2 FQGNSA. CDR3 length: 14 residues. CDR3 region: CASSLVSQLTEAFF. The CDR3 nucleotides are TGTGCCAGCAGCTTAGTAAGCCAGCTGACTGAAGCTTTCTTT.

The chain carries TRBV4-1 and TRBJ1-3; 8 nucleotides match TRBD1. Germline CDR1 MGHRA, CDR2 YSYEKL. Trimming took 0 bases from V and 2 from J; bases not matched to a gene: 9. This CDR3 spans 18 amino acids. CDR3 loop: CASSQESQGASTGNTIYF. In nucleotides, the CDR3 is TGCGCCAGCAGCCAAGAGTCGCAGGGGGCTTCTACTGGAAACACCATATATTTT.

V and J are TRBV27 and TRBJ1-1; 10 positions match TRBD1. V gave up 2 bases and J gave up 5 bases; unmatched junction bases: 11. CDR3 length: 17 amino acids. CDR1 and CDR2 (germline): MNHEY, SMNVEV (reference sequence). CDR3 in amino acids: CASSLRPGQGPRTEAFF. In DNA form, the CDR3 reads TGTGCCAGCAGTTTACGTCCGGGACAGGGGCCTCGGACTGAAGCTTTCTTT.

The chain couples TRBV7-2 to TRBJ2-5; maybe TRBD2 (5 bases). Germline V gives CDR1 SGHTA, CDR2 FQGNSA. The CDR3 is made up of 16 amino acids. The ends were cut back, 6 bases at V and 0 bases at J, with 17 bases in the middle. This CDR3 is CASRPTGSTYQETQYF. In nucleotides, the CDR3 is TGTGCCAGCAGACCCACGGGGTCCACGTACCAAGAGACCCAGTACTTC.

The gene calls are TRBV7-8 and TRBJ2-3; TRBD2 matches 8 bases. The V and J ends lost 5 bases and 3 bases, in that order; junction bases with no gene match: 4. Germline V lookup: CDR1 SGHVS, CDR2 FQNEAQ. The CDR3 covers 14 residues. CDR3 in DNA: TGTGCCAGCAGCATCGGGACTAGTACAGATACGCAGTATTTT. This translates into CASSIGTSTDTQYF.

The rearrangement joins TRBV19 to TRBJ2-3; 10 bases match TRBD2. The V segment lost 5 bases and the J segment 0 bases; nucleotides outside the gene matches: 5. CDR1 is LNHDA and CDR2 is SQIVND in the germline V gene (reference sequence). The CDR3 length is 16 residues. The CDR3 bases are TGTGCCAGTAGTCTAGGACTAGCGGCAAGCACAGATACGCAGTATTTT. Translation gives CASSLGLAASTDTQYF.

The chain has TRBV19 and TRBJ1-1, with a possible D match to TRBD1 (6 bases). This CDR3 has 13 amino acids. V shed 4 bases and J shed 6 bases, with 12 bases lying between them. Per germline, CDR1 LNHDA and CDR2 SQIVND (reference sequence). CDR3 coding DNA: TGTGCCAGTAGTAGGGAAGGACAGTCTGAAGCTTTCTTT. It encodes CASSREGQSEAFF.

The chain is built from TRBV28 and TRBJ1-1; D gene uncertain. This CDR3 is 14 amino acids long. Per germline, CDR1 MDHEN and CDR2 SYDVKM. V was cut by 3 bases and J by 4 bases, with 12 bases left in between. CDR3 in amino acids: CASSLVGWSTEAFF. The CDR3 DNA reads as TGTGCCAGCAGTTTGGTCGGGTGGTCCACTGAAGCTTTCTTT.

The chain uses TRBV11-2 and TRBJ1-1; a weak D match, TRBD1 (6 bases). The CDR3 sequence is 16 residues long. V lost 1 base and J lost 4, with 16 bases in between. The germline gives CDR1 SGHAT, CDR2 FQNNGV. CDR3 sequence (DNA): TGTGCCAGCAGCTTAGGCTCACAGGGTGGTGGCACTGAAGCTTTCTTT. It codes for CASSLGSQGGGTEAFF.

The rearrangement joins TRBV27 to TRBJ1-1; 7 nucleotides line up with TRBD1. CDR1 and CDR2 from the germline V gene are MNHEY and SMNVEV (reference sequence). V trimming: 5 bases; J trimming: 9 bases; junction bases outside the gene matches: 6. The CDR3 contains 12 residues. The CDR3 reads CASSEEGQKAFF. The CDR3 region has the DNA TGTGCCAGCAGTGAGGAGGGACAGAAAGCTTTCTTT.

The V gene is TRBV29-1, the J gene TRBJ2-7; D perhaps matches TRBD2 (6 bases). Trimming removed 7 bases from V and 4 bases from J, with 17 bases in between. This CDR3 region has 13 residues. In germline, CDR1 is SQVTM, CDR2 ANQGSEA. For the CDR3, the DNA is TGCAGCGCCCTCGGAGGGCCCTATTACGAGCAGTACTTC. Translated: CSALGGPYYEQYF.

This chain joins TRBV4-1 and TRBJ1-5; D call uncertain. V gave up 5 bases and J gave up 3 bases, with 14 bases separating them. CDR1 and CDR2 (germline): MGHRA, YSYEKL. The CDR3 runs 15 residues. The CDR3 loop is CASSAIALNNQPQHF. DNA for the CDR3: TGCGCCAGCAGCGCTATAGCACTGAACAATCAGCCCCAGCATTTT.

The J gene is TRBJ1-1, the V gene TRBV4-1; 9 bases map to TRBD1. The CDR3 has 15 amino acids. CDR1 and CDR2 (germline): MGHRA, YSYEKL. The junction had 3 bases not matched to a gene; V was cut back by 3 bases and J by 1 base. The DNA of the CDR3 is TGCGCCAGCAGCCACAGGACAGGGGAGAACACTGAAGCTTTCTTT. It translates to CASSHRTGENTEAFF.

The rearrangement uses TRBV5-1 and TRBJ1-1; 7 nucleotides agree with TRBD1. Losses at the gene ends were 2 bases for V and 4 bases for J; bases not matched to a gene: 5. Germline V gives CDR1 SGHRS, CDR2 YFSETQ. CDR3 length: 14 amino acids. In nucleotides, the CDR3 is TGCGCCAGCAGCTTAAACGACAGGGCCACTGAAGCTTTCTTT. It specifies CASSLNDRATEAFF.